Presented here are 14 T cell receptor beta chains from one specimen sequenced in a study of beta chain features in type 1 diabetes. Reverse transcribing all isolated RNA meant expressed TCRB transcripts were sequenced. Data came from immunoSEQ multiplex PCR; TCRdb stores just in-frame clones and leaves some out. Here the sample spans about 450,000 clones, 9.5% to 12% being singletons. Sequencing was done on a sample of naive CD4+ T cells from blood. The receptors were sampled from a young woman in good health.

This sequence joins TRBV9 and TRBJ2-2, with no clear D. CDR3 size: 12 residues. Germline CDR1 is SGDLS and CDR2 is YYNGEE. V gave up 2 bases and J gave up 7 bases, with 6 bases separating them. CDR3 nucleotide sequence: TGTGCCAGCAGCGTCCCTCTCGGGGAGCTGTTTTTT. Translation: CASSVPLGELFF.

This clone was observed a handful of times. The chain joins TRBV2 to TRBJ2-3; no reliable D call. Per germline, CDR1 SNHLY and CDR2 FYNNEI. This CDR3 spans 11 amino acids. V was clipped by 7 bases and J by 4 bases, with 6 bases between them. CDR3 DNA: TGTGCCAGCACCGTGGCAGATACGCAGTATTTT. It is translated as CASTVADTQYF.

This clone was found a few times. This chain uses TRBV6-4 with TRBJ2-2; no clear D gene. V was pared by 6 bases and J by 7 bases, with 12 bases between. CDR1 and CDR2 (germline): MRHNA, SNTAGT. The CDR3 extends over 13 amino acids. For the CDR3, the DNA is TGTGCCAGCAGCGCCCTACCCGGCGGGGAGCTGTTTTTT. Translation: CASSALPGGELFF.

This clone was detected a few times. The chain carries TRBV13 and TRBJ2-3; D ambiguous. The CDR3 contains 13 residues. V shed 5 bases and J shed 1 base, with 7 bases lying between them. Looked up from germline, CDR1 is PRHDT and CDR2 is FYEKMQ (reference sequence). In nucleotides, the CDR3 is TGTGCCAGCAGCCCCAGCGGCACAGATACGCAGTATTTT. Protein sequence: CASSPSGTDTQYF.

The chain combines TRBV5-1 with TRBJ2-7; TRBD2 matches at 12 bases. The assigned J gene may be wrong: the sequence end matches TRBJ2-5 better. Germline values: CDR1 SGHRS, CDR2 YFSETQ. The CDR3 is 14 amino acids. The CDR3 nucleotides are TGCGCCAGCAGCTCGGGACTAGCGGGAGAGACCCAGTACTTC. The encoded protein is CASSSGLAGETQYF.

The chain joins TRBV5-8 to TRBJ2-1; 12 bases are a match to TRBD2. CDR1 and CDR2 from the germline V gene are SGHTS and YDEGEE. The CDR3 length is 15 residues. V trimming: 2 bases; J trimming: 8 bases; junction bases outside the gene matches: 5. In DNA form, the CDR3 reads TGTGCCAGCAGCTTTCTCCTAGCGGGAGGGCATGAGCAGTTCTTC. It codes for CASSFLLAGGHEQFF.

This clone was seen only a few times. The genes are TRBV6-6 and TRBJ1-2; 8 bases line up with TRBD1. From germline, CDR1 is MNHNY and CDR2 SVGAGI (reference sequence). The J segment lost 7 bases and the V segment lost 7 bases, leaving 17 bases of the junction unmatched. This CDR3 has 16 residues. CDR3 sequence (DNA): TGTGCCAGCACCCTAGAAACCGGGACAGGAGGTCCTGGCTACACCTTC. This gives the protein CASTLETGTGGPGYTF.

The V and J genes are TRBV21-1 and TRBJ2-7; the table's TRBD1 call for D was not verified on the DNA. TRBV21-1 is designated a pseudogene. The CDR3 runs 13 residues. The DNA for the CDR3 is TGTGCCAGCACCGACAGTCTGGCCTACGAGCAGTACTTC. Amino acid sequence: CASTDSLAYEQYF.

J is TRBJ2-2 and V is TRBV11-2; D gene ambiguous. The CDR3 is made up of 14 amino acids. From germline, CDR1 is SGHAT and CDR2 FQNNGV. With 3 bases removed from V and 2 bases from J, the gap between germline ends came to 7 bases. CDR3 region: CASSFRHNTGELFF. In nucleotides, the CDR3 is TGTGCCAGCAGCTTTAGACATAACACCGGGGAGCTGTTTTTT.

The rearrangement uses TRBV5-6 and TRBJ1-6, with D possibly matching TRBD1 (6 bases). CDR3 length equals 14 residues. Germline CDR1 SGHDT, CDR2 YYEEEE. V lost 2 bases to trimming and J lost 7 bases, with 10 bases between them. In nucleotides, the CDR3 is TGTGCCAGCAGCTTCAGGCAGGGGAATTCACCCCTCCACTTT. Translation gives CASSFRQGNSPLHF.

V and J are TRBV9 and TRBJ1-1; no clear D gene. Germline V gives CDR1 SGDLS, CDR2 YYNGEE. CDR3 length equals 15 residues. V was clipped by 1 base and J by 1 base, with 11 bases between them. CDR3 DNA: TGTGCCAGCAGCGTACTTCCAGGTGAGAACACTGAAGCTTTCTTT. Amino acid sequence: CASSVLPGENTEAFF.

In this sample, this clone turned up many times. This chain connects TRBV29-1 to TRBJ2-1; D is uncertain. The germline V gene has CDR1 SQVTM and CDR2 ANQGSEA. Trimming left V 3 bases short and J 9 bases short, with 6 bases between. CDR3 size: 10 residues. This chain's CDR3 is CSVEGTEQFF. In nucleotides, the CDR3 is TGCAGCGTTGAGGGAACTGAGCAGTTCTTC.

The sample holds a few counts of this clone. V is TRBV28 and J is TRBJ2-2; D could derive from TRBD1 or TRBD2 (5 bases each). This CDR3 has 12 residues. Germline loops: CDR1 MDHEN, CDR2 SYDVKM. The V and J ends lost 8 bases and 5 bases respectively, with 9 bases between them. For the CDR3, the DNA is TGTGCCAGCGGGTGGGGGACCGGGGAGCTGTTTTTT. Amino acid sequence: CASGWGTGELFF.

This clone was observed a few times. This sample includes further DNA sequences coding for the same CDR3. This sequence joins TRBV19 and TRBJ2-3; 9 bases are shared with TRBD2. V gave up 8 bases and J gave up 3 bases; unmatched junction bases: 3. CDR1 and CDR2 (germline): LNHDA, SQIVND (reference sequence). This CDR3 has 13 residues. The CDR3 nucleotides read TGTGCCAGTCGGGGACTAGCAACAGATACGCAGTATTTT. Translation: CASRGLATDTQYF.